Listed here are 27 T cell receptor beta chains from one sample, sequenced in a study of early T cells in non-severe SARS-CoV-2 infection. TCRdb analysed the 5' RACE reads with MiXCR anew, one entry per CDR3 protein. The repertoire includes under 85,000 distinct CDR3 sequences, approximately 10% of them detected once, and 4.5% to 7% sits in the top ten. The sample here was whole blood, taken at baseline. All receptors come from an adult who was a healthcare worker with PCR-confirmed SARS-CoV-2 infection or an uninfected control (not recorded which).

In its sample, this clonotype was seen many times. The rearrangement links TRBV13 to TRBJ1-1, with no clear D. The ends were cut back, 4 bases at V and 5 bases at J, with 14 bases in the middle. CDR3 length: 14 amino acids. Germline-derived CDR1 and CDR2 are PRHDT and FYEKMQ (reference sequence). CDR3 loop: CASSSWGLGTEAFF. The CDR3 DNA follows: TGTGCCAGCAGCTCCTGGGGTTTGGGGACTGAAGCTTTCTTT.

Ten or more counts support this clonotype. In nucleotides, the CDR3 is TGTGCCAGCAGCTCGCGTGGTATCGGTAGGGGCACAGATACGCAGTATTTT. Translated: CASSSRGIGRGTDTQYF. The chain carries TRBV7-8 and TRBJ2-3; D unresolved. In germline, CDR1 is SGHVS, CDR2 FQNEAQ. V was cut by 4 bases and J by 1 base, with 18 bases left in between. This CDR3 has 17 amino acids. The complete variable domain, with remaining parts taken from reference TRBV7-8 and TRBJ2-3, reads GAGVSQSPRYKVAKRGQDVALRCDPISGHVSLFWYQQALGQGPEFLTYFQNEAQLDKSGLPSDRFFAERPEGSVSTLKIQRTQQEDSAVYLCASSSRGIGRGTDTQYFGPGTRLTVL.

This clonotype was observed many times. The DNA of the CDR3 is TGTGCCAGCAGTTTAGTAGGCAATCAGCCCCAGCATTTT. The encoded protein is CASSLVGNQPQHF. The chain links TRBV12-3 or TRBV12-4 to TRBJ1-5; D remains unclear. Trimming cost V 1 base and J 2 bases, with 3 bases left between them. The CDR3 covers 13 residues.

In its sample, this clonotype was seen many times. The chain carries TRBV7-2 and TRBJ2-1, with a weak D call TRBD1 (5 bases). Trimming took off 8 bases at V and 9 bases at J, with 20 bases between the two ends. Germline V gives CDR1 SGHTA, CDR2 FQGNSA. The CDR3 loop spans 14 amino acids. CDR3 residues: CASLQGIGFSEQFF. The CDR3 region has the DNA TGTGCCAGCCTGCAGGGAATCGGATTCAGTGAGCAGTTCTTC.

J is TRBJ2-3 and V is TRBV9; a possible D gene is TRBD2 (5 bases). V was shortened by 0 bases and J by 0 bases, with 8 bases between the two germline ends. CDR1 is SGDLS and CDR2 is YYNGEE in the germline V gene. This CDR3 spans 15 amino acids. CDR3 nucleotide sequence: TGTGCCAGCAGCGTAGGCGGGTCTAGCACAGATACGCAGTATTTT. This translates into CASSVGGSSTDTQYF. Full variable domain (remainder filled in from reference TRBV9 and TRBJ2-3): DSGVTQTPKHLITATGQRVTLRCSPRSGDLSVYWYQQSLDQGLQFLIQYYNGEERAKGNILERFSAQQFPDLHSELNLSSLELGDSALYFCASSVGGSSTDTQYFGPGTRLTVL.

This chain links TRBV6-2 or TRBV6-3 with TRBJ2-2; 12 nucleotides agree with TRBD2. V shed 6 bases, J shed 4 bases, and the junction held 9 bases outside the gene matches. The CDR3 spans 17 residues. Germline-derived CDR1 and CDR2 are MNHEY and SVGEGT. In DNA, the CDR3 is TGTGCCAGCAGCAAATCTAGCGGGAGGGCCGGCACCGGGGAGCTGTTTTTT. Protein product: CASSKSSGRAGTGELFF.

This clonotype was found a few times. The chain uses TRBV12-3 or TRBV12-4 and TRBJ2-1; maybe TRBD2 (6 bases). Trimming pared 3 bases from V and 7 bases from J, leaving 19 bases between. The CDR3 runs 16 residues. The CDR3 loop is CASSLEGRLGGNEQFF. In DNA, the CDR3 is TGTGCCAGCAGTTTGGAGGGACGGCTAGGTGGGAATGAGCAGTTCTTC.

This clonotype was counted many times. The chain has TRBV7-3 and TRBJ2-2, with 8 bases identical to TRBD2. The CDR3 consists of 14 residues. CDR1 and CDR2 from the germline V gene are SGHTA and FQGTGA. V gave up 4 bases and J gave up 7 bases; unmatched junction bases: 5. The CDR3 bases are TGTGCCAGCAGCTACGGGACTAGAGGCGGGGAGCTGTTTTTT. Its protein product is CASSYGTRGGELFF. Together with reference TRBV7-3 and TRBJ2-2, the CDR3 gives the full variable domain: GAGVSQTPSNKVTEKGKYVELRCDPISGHTALYWYRQSLGQGPEFLIYFQGTGAADDSGLPNDRFFAVRPEGSVSTLKIQRTERGDSAVYLCASSYGTRGGELFFGEGSRLTVL.

Of note for this clonotype: The germline gene is not matched at one end of the junction; a read error may be the cause. The chain has TRBV5-4 and TRBJ2-3; 13 bases fit TRBD2. There are 17 residues in the CDR3. Germline loops: CDR1 SGHNT, CDR2 YYREEE (reference sequence). The CDR3 coding sequence is TGTGTCAGCAGTCAGAGACTAGCGGGGGGAAGCACAGATACGCAGTATTTT. This encodes CVSSQRLAGGSTDTQYF.

The rearrangement joins TRBV3-1 to TRBJ1-2, with D hard to call. CDR3 size: 12 residues. Trimming cost V 4 bases and J 5 bases, with 8 bases left between them. Germline lookup yields CDR1 LGHDT and CDR2 YNNKEL (reference sequence). This CDR3 is CASSRADYGYTF. The DNA of the CDR3 is TGTGCCAGCAGCCGGGCAGATTATGGCTACACCTTC.

This clonotype was seen only a few times. The chain has TRBV12-3 or TRBV12-4 and TRBJ2-5; possibly TRBD2 for D (5 bases). V lost 6 bases, J lost 5 bases, and 16 bases lay in between. The CDR3 runs to 14 residues. The CDR3 DNA reads as TGTGCCAGCAGCCTACTGGGGAGAGTGGAGACCCAGTACTTC. It is translated as CASSLLGRVETQYF.

This clonotype turned up a few times. The chain's CDR3 is CASSPGTSGINTGELFF. The CDR3 bases are TGTGCCAGCAGCCCTGGAACTAGCGGGATTAACACCGGGGAGCTGTTTTTT. This chain joins TRBV5-5 and TRBJ2-2; TRBD2 aligns across 10 bases. J lost 2 bases, V lost 4 bases, and 8 bases had no gene match. The CDR3 runs 17 residues. The germline gives CDR1 SGHKS, CDR2 YYEKEE (reference sequence).

There are a few counts of this clonotype. The chain joins TRBV5-6 to TRBJ1-1; D might be TRBD1 (5 bases). The V gene's germline CDR1 is SGHDT and CDR2 YYEEEE. The CDR3 is 15 residues long. V was cut by 3 bases and J by 1 base, with 13 bases left in between. In nucleotides, the CDR3 is TGTGCCAGCAGCTACGAGACAGCAAGGAACACTGAAGCTTTCTTT. It codes for CASSYETARNTEAFF.

V gene TRBV30 combines with J gene TRBJ1-6, with 7 positions matching TRBD1. CDR1 is GTSNPN and CDR2 is SVGIG in the germline V gene (reference sequence). J was trimmed by 7 bases and V by 2 bases; bases with no gene match: 8. This CDR3 has 15 amino acids. The CDR3 sequence: CAWSSFQGDNSPLHF. The CDR3 coding sequence is TGTGCCTGGAGTAGTTTTCAGGGGGACAATTCACCCCTCCACTTT.

The CDR3 coding sequence is TGCGCCAGCAGCTTGATAAACGGGGGCCTCTCCTACGAGCAGTACTTC. Protein product: CASSLINGGLSYEQYF. The chain carries TRBV5-1 and TRBJ2-7; D might be TRBD1 or TRBD2, each matching 6 bases. V was clipped by 1 base and J by 0 bases, with 14 bases between them. CDR1 and CDR2 (germline): SGHRS, YFSETQ. The CDR3 runs 16 residues.

The gene calls are TRBV5-4 and TRBJ1-2; D is uncertain. The V and J ends lost 2 bases and 4 bases respectively, with 6 bases between them. Germline CDR1 and CDR2: SGHNT and YYREEE (reference sequence). The CDR3 contains 12 residues. As DNA, the CDR3 is TGTGCCAGCAGCTTCACCTCCTATGGCTACACCTTC. Translating it yields CASSFTSYGYTF.

This clonotype has ten or more counts. The chain employs TRBV7-3 and TRBJ2-3, with TRBD1 as a possible D gene (6 bases). V was clipped by 5 bases and J by 2 bases, with 11 bases between them. The germline V gene has CDR1 SGHTA and CDR2 FQGTGA. This CDR3 contains 14 residues. The CDR3 sequence: CASSPGATTDTQYF. CDR3 coding DNA: TGTGCCAGCAGCCCAGGGGCTACCACAGATACGCAGTATTTT.

This clonotype was observed a few times. The chain links TRBV2 to TRBJ2-2; D remains unclear. This CDR3 spans 17 amino acids. Trimming shortened V by 5 bases and J by 0 bases, and 16 bases separated the two germline ends. Germline assignment: CDR1 SNHLY and CDR2 FYNNEI. The CDR3 DNA reads TGTGCCAGCAGTTTGGATCGATGGGGAACGAACACCGGGGAGCTGTTTTTT. Its translation: CASSLDRWGTNTGELFF.

This clonotype was picked up a small number of times. This chain connects TRBV7-2 to TRBJ2-3, with D maybe TRBD2 (6 bases). With 6 bases removed from V and 11 bases from J, the gap between germline ends came to 24 bases. The CDR3 is 15 amino acids. The germline CDR1 and CDR2 sequences are SGHTA and FQGNSA. The CDR3 DNA reads TGTGCCAGCAGTCCGCCGGGACTCCCGACATTAGGGCAGTATTTT. Protein sequence: CASSPPGLPTLGQYF.

This clonotype has ten or more counts. The CDR3 bases are TGTGCCAGCAGCTCCCGGACAGGGGATTACGAGCAGTACTTC. It yields the protein CASSSRTGDYEQYF. The chain links TRBV7-2 to TRBJ2-7; TRBD1 aligns across 9 bases. Germline V gives CDR1 SGHTA, CDR2 FQGNSA. The CDR3 consists of 14 residues. V lost 4 bases and J lost 4; bases outside the gene matches: 5.

This clonotype was observed a few times. DNA for the CDR3: TGTGCCAGCAGTGAAATCGGTCAGCCCCAGCATTTT. Translation: CASSEIGQPQHF. V gene TRBV6-1 combines with J gene TRBJ1-5; D is ambiguous. V lost 2 bases, J lost 6 bases, and 5 bases lay in between. This CDR3 region has 12 residues. Germline V gene lookup returns CDR1 MNHNS and CDR2 SASEGT.

This clonotype was observed at least ten times. V usage is TRBV20-1 and J usage is TRBJ2-1; perhaps TRBD2 as D (6 bases). The CDR3 loop spans 19 amino acids. CDR1 and CDR2 from the germline V gene are DFQATT and SNEGSKA (reference sequence). The ends were cut back, 6 bases at V and 0 bases at J, with 27 bases in the middle. The CDR3 spells CSAPDYSGPGGSSYNEQFF. The DNA of the CDR3 is TGCAGTGCCCCTGACTACAGCGGCCCCGGGGGTAGCTCCTACAATGAGCAGTTCTTC.

V and J are TRBV12-3 or TRBV12-4 and TRBJ1-1; D gene ambiguous. Trimming took off 1 base at V and 8 bases at J, with 11 bases between the two ends. This CDR3 has 13 residues. The CDR3 sequence is CASSLDSVKEAFF. CDR3 in DNA: TGTGCCAGCAGTTTAGATAGTGTGAAAGAAGCTTTCTTT.

This clonotype was counted between two and nine times. V is TRBV5-6 and J is TRBJ1-1; D remains ambiguous. Trimming shortened V by 0 bases and J by 2 bases, and 8 bases separated the two germline ends. CDR1 is SGHDT, CDR2 YYEEEE, per germline. This CDR3 contains 14 residues. For the CDR3, the DNA is TGTGCCAGCAGCTTGGCGGTCTTCAACACTGAAGCTTTCTTT. It encodes CASSLAVFNTEAFF.

This clonotype came up a few times. The rearrangement links TRBV6-1 to TRBJ1-2; no reliable D call. The CDR3 spans 14 residues. Trimming pared 0 bases from V and 2 bases from J, leaving 7 bases between. The germline V gene has CDR1 MNHNS and CDR2 SASEGT. Here the CDR3 DNA reads TGTGCCAGCAGTGAAGCGGAACAGAACTATGGCTACACCTTC. It specifies CASSEAEQNYGYTF.

The chain joins TRBV5-1 to TRBJ2-5; no clear D. Germline assignment: CDR1 SGHRS and CDR2 YFSETQ. V was pared by 6 bases and J by 5 bases, with 17 bases between. The CDR3 sequence is 14 residues long. CDR3 in amino acids: CASKLSAFVETQYF. CDR3 nucleotides: TGCGCCAGCAAGCTTTCCGCCTTTGTGGAGACCCAGTACTTC.

This clonotype has a count of ten or more. The genes are TRBV7-3 and TRBJ1-1; D possibly corresponds to TRBD1 (5 bases). The CDR3 runs 14 residues. With 0 bases removed from V and 4 bases from J, the gap between germline ends came to 9 bases. The V gene's germline CDR1 is SGHTA and CDR2 FQGTGA. This CDR3 reads CASSLTGVGTEAFF. As DNA, the CDR3 is TGTGCCAGCAGCTTAACGGGGGTAGGCACTGAAGCTTTCTTT. Full variable domain (missing parts from reference TRBV7-3 and TRBJ1-1): GAGVSQTPSNKVTEKGKYVELRCDPISGHTALYWYRQSLGQGPEFLIYFQGTGAADDSGLPNDRFFAVRPEGSVSTLKIQRTERGDSAVYLCASSLTGVGTEAFFGQGTRLTVV.